Below, 32 T cell receptor beta chains from the same sample are listed, as sequenced in a study of shared clonotypes between healthy human individuals. Profiled with immunoSEQ multiplex PCR; TCRdb holds only in-frame clones, not every one. The top ten clones hold approximately 1.7% of a sample with nearly 750,000 clones, 72% of them seen once. Sample: memory CD4+ T cells sorted from blood. Documented subset: CD45RA-negative fraction. These receptors all stem from a woman aged 25-40 years in good health.

The table lists this clone with a few counts. This sample also contains other DNA sequences that code for the same CDR3. J is TRBJ2-7 and V is TRBV18, with a weak D call TRBD1 (6 bases). The V end was cut by 5 bases, the J end by 4 bases, with 12 bases between. The CDR3 consists of 13 residues. The germline CDR1 and CDR2 sequences are KGHSH and LQKENI. The CDR3 is CASSSGHGYEQYF. The CDR3, as DNA: TGTGCCAGCTCATCGGGACACGGATACGAGCAGTACTTC.

Turning to this clone: This clone may be a read error of a much larger clone one base away. The V gene is TRBV7-2, the J gene TRBJ2-7; possible D gene TRBD1, 6 bases. The V gene's germline CDR1 is SGHTA and CDR2 FQGNSA. The CDR3 spans 13 residues. V shed 1 base and J shed 5 bases, with 9 bases lying between them. The CDR3 DNA is TGTGCCAGCAGCTTAGGCAGGGGCAACGAGCAGTACTTC. This sequence encodes CASSLGRGNEQYF.

The gene calls are TRBV28 and TRBJ1-4, with 9 nucleotides matching TRBD1. V gave up 6 bases and J gave up 8 bases; unmatched junction bases: 10. This CDR3 is built from 15 residues. Per the germline V gene, CDR1 is MDHEN and CDR2 is SYDVKM. In DNA form, the CDR3 reads TGTGCCAGCAGCCGACCGGGACAGGGACGGGAAAAACTGTTTTTT. It specifies CASSRPGQGREKLFF.

This rearrangement joins TRBV18 to TRBJ1-3; D uncertain. V shed 1 base and J shed 0 bases, with 16 bases lying between them. Germline V lookup: CDR1 KGHSH, CDR2 LQKENI. The CDR3 is 18 residues long. The CDR3 sequence: CASSPRPGQAFSGNTIYF. CDR3 sequence (DNA): TGTGCCAGCTCACCACGTCCCGGTCAGGCTTTCTCTGGAAACACCATATATTTT.

This clone has just one count. V is TRBV5-1 and J is TRBJ2-7; maybe TRBD2 (5 bases). CDR1 is SGHRS, CDR2 YFSETQ, per germline. Trimming removed 6 bases from V and 2 bases from J, with 12 bases in between. This CDR3 region has 13 residues. The CDR3 DNA reads as TGCGCCAGCATGGCGGGCCCAACCTACGAGCAGTACTTC. Protein sequence: CASMAGPTYEQYF.

This clone was recorded a few times. J is TRBJ1-4 and V is TRBV6-1, with D possibly TRBD1 on 6 matching bases. Germline assignment: CDR1 MNHNS and CDR2 SASEGT. There are 14 residues in the CDR3. Deletions cut 5 bases from V and 7 bases from J, with 14 bases between. The CDR3 is CASSLQGRAEKLFF. DNA of the CDR3: TGTGCCAGCAGTCTTCAGGGGAGGGCTGAAAAACTGTTTTTT.

The chain is built from TRBV5-1 and TRBJ2-4, with D maybe TRBD1 (6 bases). V lost 1 base to trimming and J lost 0 bases, with 8 bases between them. The length of the CDR3 is 15 residues. In germline, CDR1 is SGHRS, CDR2 YFSETQ. CDR3 residues: CASSLIQGAKNIQYF. CDR3 coding DNA: TGCGCCAGCAGCTTGATACAGGGAGCCAAAAACATTCAGTACTTC. The full variable domain, with the rest looked up from reference TRBV5-1 and TRBJ2-4, is KAGVTQTPRYLIKTRGQQVTLSCSPISGHRSVSWYQQTPGQGLQFLFEYFSETQRNKGNFPGRFSGRQFSNSRSEMNVSTLELGDSALYLCASSLIQGAKNIQYFGAGTRLSVL.

Regarding this clone: Other nucleotide sequences in the sample specify the same CDR3. In DNA form, the CDR3 reads TGTGCCAGTAGTATAAGGGCGGGAGGTGACTCCTACGAGCAGTACTTC. The encoded protein is CASSIRAGGDSYEQYF. The chain carries TRBV19 and TRBJ2-7; 8 nucleotides agree with TRBD2. Per germline, CDR1 LNHDA and CDR2 SQIVND (reference sequence). This CDR3 is 16 amino acids long. The trim removed 2 bases at V and 0 bases at J, leaving 6 bases unmatched. Using reference TRBV19 and TRBJ2-7 for the parts outside the CDR3, the full variable domain is DGGITQSPKYLFRKEGQNVTLSCEQNLNHDAMYWYRQDPGQGLRLIYYSQIVNDFQKGDIAEGYSVSREKKESFPLTVTSAQKNPTAFYLCASSIRAGGDSYEQYFGPGTRLTVT.

This chain connects TRBV7-6 to TRBJ2-7; D is unresolved. The CDR3 loop spans 13 amino acids. V was trimmed by 5 bases and J by 1 base, leaving 9 bases between them. Germline values: CDR1 SGHVS, CDR2 FNYEAQ. CDR3 sequence: CASSMTDSYEQYF. DNA for the CDR3: TGTGCCAGCAGCATGACCGATTCCTACGAGCAGTACTTC.

The CDR3 coding sequence is TGTGCCAGCAGCCCTCGGGACAGTTTTAGCAATGAGCAGTTCTTC. Its translation: CASSPRDSFSNEQFF. The chain uses TRBV7-8 and TRBJ2-1, with 7 positions matching TRBD1. The CDR3 length is 15 residues. Germline CDR1 and CDR2: SGHVS and FQNEAQ. With 5 bases clipped from V and 6 bases from J, the junction kept 10 bases outside the gene matches.

The chain joins TRBV11-2 to TRBJ1-2; D is unclear. The CDR3 contains 13 residues. V lost 3 bases and J 8 bases, leaving 13 bases between the germline ends. Germline lookup yields CDR1 SGHAT and CDR2 FQNNGV. CDR3 residues: CASSFRAQAGYTF. The CDR3 DNA follows: TGTGCCAGCAGCTTCAGAGCCCAGGCAGGCTACACCTTC.

This chain uses TRBV15 with TRBJ2-5; D is perhaps TRBD1 (5 bases). V lost 4 bases and J lost 5, with 20 bases in between. The CDR3 has 16 amino acids. From germline, CDR1 is LNHNV and CDR2 YYDKDF (reference sequence). CDR3 sequence reads: CATSITSVLGRETQYF. The CDR3 bases are TGTGCCACCAGCATTACGAGCGTCCTGGGGCGGGAGACCCAGTACTTC.

This clone was observed a few times. This may be a read error: a much more frequent sequence differs by one nucleotide. CDR3 DNA sequence: TGTGCCAGCAGTGAAGGGGCGAACACCGGGGAGCTGTTTTTT. Translation: CASSEGANTGELFF. The gene calls are TRBV2 and TRBJ2-2; no clear D gene. Germline loops: CDR1 SNHLY, CDR2 FYNNEI. Trimming took 1 base from V and 0 from J, leaving 3 bases between them. This CDR3 has 14 residues.

V and J are TRBV7-9 and TRBJ2-4; D call uncertain. The V gene's germline CDR1 is SEHNR and CDR2 FQNEAQ (reference sequence). The CDR3 consists of 13 residues. The ends were cut back, 1 base at V and 6 bases at J, with 7 bases in the middle. The CDR3 spells CASSLGWGNIQYF. CDR3 in DNA: TGTGCCAGCAGCTTAGGATGGGGAAACATTCAGTACTTC.

The chain joins TRBV6-1 to TRBJ2-3, with D perhaps matching TRBD1 or TRBD2 (6 bases each). V shed 4 bases and J shed 4 bases, with 12 bases lying between them. CDR3 length: 14 residues. CDR1 MNHNS and CDR2 SASEGT come from the germline V gene. The CDR3 DNA sequence: TGTGCCAGCAGTGTTCAGGGGAGGCCAGATACGCAGTATTTT. Protein sequence: CASSVQGRPDTQYF.

At least ten counts were recorded for this clone. J is TRBJ1-1 and V is TRBV2, with D maybe TRBD1 (6 bases). Per the germline V gene, CDR1 is SNHLY and CDR2 is FYNNEI. The CDR3 length is 12 residues. V was shortened by 8 bases and J by 2 bases, with 9 bases between the two germline ends. CDR3: CASEGQNTEAFF. DNA for the CDR3: TGTGCCAGCGAGGGACAAAACACTGAAGCTTTCTTT.

This clone has just a few counts. Other DNA sequences in this sample translate to the same CDR3. This sequence joins TRBV14 and TRBJ1-1; D unclear. Germline V CDR1 and CDR2: SGHDN, FVKESK. V lost 1 base to trimming and J lost 3 bases, with 9 bases between them. CDR3 length: 14 amino acids. CDR3 DNA sequence: TGTGCCAGCAGCCAAGTTAGCGGCTACACTGAAGCTTTCTTT. This encodes CASSQVSGYTEAFF.

In this sample, this clone turned up a few times. This sequence joins TRBV18 and TRBJ2-5, with 8 bases matching TRBD1. J lost 4 bases, V lost 6 bases, and 7 bases had no gene match. The CDR3 spans 14 residues. CDR1 and CDR2 (germline): KGHSH, LQKENI. The CDR3 is CASSRGQGIETQYF. The DNA for the CDR3 is TGTGCCAGCTCGCGTGGACAGGGAATAGAGACCCAGTACTTC.

The chain uses TRBV28 and TRBJ2-1; 7 bases are a match to TRBD1. The CDR3 extends over 13 amino acids. V lost 6 bases to trimming and J lost 8 bases; unmatched junction nucleotides: 7. Germline lookup yields CDR1 MDHEN and CDR2 SYDVKM. CDR3 loop: CASRGTAADEQFF. The CDR3 DNA follows: TGTGCCAGCAGGGGGACAGCCGCCGATGAGCAGTTCTTC.

The CDR3 sequence is CASSLQGSPLAGGRGEQFF. The CDR3 DNA reads as TGTGCCAGCAGCTTACAAGGCTCTCCTCTAGCGGGAGGTAGGGGCGAGCAGTTCTTC. The J gene is TRBJ2-1, the V gene TRBV7-2, with 11 bases matching TRBD2. The germline CDR1 and CDR2 sequences are SGHTA and FQGNSA. CDR3 length: 19 amino acids. With V trimmed by 2 bases and J by 10 bases, 19 bases remained unmatched.

This clone was observed a few times. This chain uses TRBV14 with TRBJ2-7, with 10 bases lining up with TRBD2. The CDR3 runs to 15 residues. Germline lookup yields CDR1 SGHDN and CDR2 FVKESK. J gave up 2 bases and V 4 bases, and 5 bases lay outside the gene matches. In DNA form, the CDR3 reads TGTGCCAGCAGCCTCACTAGCGGGGTAACCTACGAGCAGTACTTC. Amino acids: CASSLTSGVTYEQYF.

The gene calls are TRBV4-1 and TRBJ2-5, with D perhaps matching TRBD1 (5 bases). This CDR3 has 13 amino acids. Germline V gives CDR1 MGHRA, CDR2 YSYEKL. Trimming took off 4 bases at V and 1 base at J, with 7 bases between the two ends. CDR3 protein: CASSLGPQETQYF. In DNA form, the CDR3 reads TGCGCCAGCAGCCTGGGGCCCCAAGAGACCCAGTACTTC.

CDR3: CAIQTNSGANVLTF. CDR3 DNA: TGTGCCATCCAGACAAACTCTGGGGCCAACGTCCTGACTTTC. The chain employs TRBV10-3 and TRBJ2-6, with D uncertain. The CDR3 is made up of 14 amino acids. Germline loops: CDR1 ENHRY, CDR2 SYGVKD. V shed 8 bases and J shed 0 bases, with 8 bases lying between them.

This clone was recorded a few times. The chain links TRBV5-1 to TRBJ1-1; tentative D call: TRBD1 (6 bases). V shed 1 base and J shed 3 bases, with 10 bases lying between them. This CDR3 is built from 14 residues. Germline V lookup: CDR1 SGHRS, CDR2 YFSETQ. The CDR3 sequence: CASSLTGRDTEAFF. CDR3 DNA: TGCGCCAGCAGCTTGACAGGGAGGGACACTGAAGCTTTCTTT.

V and J are TRBV5-6 and TRBJ2-7, with TRBD1 as a possible D gene (6 bases). Germline loops: CDR1 SGHDT, CDR2 YYEEEE. CDR3 length: 13 residues. Trimming pared 7 bases from V and 1 base from J, leaving 12 bases between. The CDR3 nucleotides read TGTGCCAGCTTCCGGGACACATCCTACGAGCAGTACTTC. Encoded protein: CASFRDTSYEQYF.

The rearrangement links TRBV5-4 to TRBJ1-3; no reliable D call. Germline CDR1 is SGHNT and CDR2 is YYREEE (reference sequence). The ends were cut back, 0 bases at V and 1 base at J, with 17 bases in the middle. The CDR3 has 18 residues. The DNA for the CDR3 is TGTGCCAGCAGCTTGGGGGGAACAGCGACTGGATCTGGAAACACCATATATTTT. This translates into CASSLGGTATGSGNTIYF.

This clone has a handful of counts. The V and J genes are TRBV5-1 and TRBJ2-2; perhaps TRBD1 as D (6 bases). The CDR3 spans 16 residues. In germline, CDR1 is SGHRS, CDR2 YFSETQ. Trimming removed 2 bases from V and 4 bases from J, with 15 bases in between. The CDR3 DNA reads TGCGCCAGCAGCTTCAGTCCAGGGGTTGGCACCGGGGAGCTGTTTTTT. Protein sequence: CASSFSPGVGTGELFF.

This clone has only a few counts. This chain connects TRBV30 to TRBJ2-1; 11 bases map to TRBD2. Germline CDR1 is GTSNPN and CDR2 is SVGIG (reference sequence). V was clipped by 1 base and J by 7 bases; unmatched bases: 6. CDR3 length equals 15 residues. This CDR3 is CAWSGLAGIGNEQFF. CDR3 sequence (DNA): TGTGCCTGGAGTGGACTAGCGGGAATTGGGAATGAGCAGTTCTTC.

The chain combines TRBV4-1 with TRBJ2-2; 14 nucleotides line up with TRBD2. Germline CDR1 reads MGHRA; CDR2 reads YSYEKL. The length of the CDR3 is 19 residues. Losses at the gene ends were 4 bases for V and 4 bases for J; bases not matched to a gene: 11. This CDR3 reads CASSRLPGLAGDGTGELFF. In nucleotides, the CDR3 is TGCGCCAGCAGCCGACTCCCGGGACTAGCGGGAGATGGCACCGGGGAGCTGTTTTTT.

The chain uses TRBV5-1 and TRBJ2-7, with D tentatively TRBD1 (5 bases). This CDR3 is 15 amino acids long. Germline V gene data show CDR1 as SGHRS and CDR2 as YFSETQ. Trimming left V 7 bases short and J 6 bases short, with 23 bases between. The CDR3 is CASALQDTRNGEQYF. The CDR3 DNA reads as TGCGCCAGCGCGTTGCAGGACACCCGTAATGGCGAGCAGTACTTC.

CDR3 DNA: TGCGCCAGCAGCCAAGATATTAGTGCATCAGCGGGGAATCAGCCCCAGCATTTT. It specifies CASSQDISASAGNQPQHF. J is TRBJ1-5 and V is TRBV4-1; D is unclear. The CDR3 sequence is 18 residues long. Per the germline V gene, CDR1 is MGHRA and CDR2 is YSYEKL. V dropped 0 bases and J dropped 4 bases, with 19 bases sitting between them.

There are a few counts of this clone. This chain joins TRBV4-1 and TRBJ1-5; D gene uncertain. Deletions cut 0 bases from V and 5 bases from J, with 11 bases between. The CDR3 covers 15 residues. CDR1 and CDR2 from the germline V gene are MGHRA and YSYEKL. The CDR3 is CASSQDPETHQPQHF. The CDR3 DNA follows: TGCGCCAGCAGCCAAGACCCAGAGACCCATCAGCCCCAGCATTTT.